This T cell receptor beta chain is drawn from a study of low-dose radiotherapy and immunotherapy resistance in tumors. Study at large: With cycle 1 day 1 as the start, patients took oral aspirin 300 mg daily for four cycles.

This clonotype showed up many times. The time point here: before trial treatment. Gene-specific TRAV and TRBV primers were used for first-strand cDNA, covering alpha and beta chains. Both a constant-region primer and a V-primer adapter served to amplify TCRs across roughly 22 PCR cycles. TCRdb reanalysed the reads using MiXCR and keeps one entry per CDR3 protein. The sample carries tens of thousands of distinct CDR3 sequences, roughly a sixth recorded once. V was pared by 5 bases and J by 4 bases, with 10 bases between. There are 13 residues in the CDR3. Source: PBMCs, taken before treatment. This receptor was identified in a male donor with prostate cancer. The chain combines TRBV12-3 or TRBV12-4 with TRBJ2-3; the D gene is possibly TRBD1 (6 bases). This chain's CDR3 is CASSLQGPDTQYF. CDR3 in DNA: TGTGCCAGCAGTCTACAGGGACCAGATACGCAGTATTTT.